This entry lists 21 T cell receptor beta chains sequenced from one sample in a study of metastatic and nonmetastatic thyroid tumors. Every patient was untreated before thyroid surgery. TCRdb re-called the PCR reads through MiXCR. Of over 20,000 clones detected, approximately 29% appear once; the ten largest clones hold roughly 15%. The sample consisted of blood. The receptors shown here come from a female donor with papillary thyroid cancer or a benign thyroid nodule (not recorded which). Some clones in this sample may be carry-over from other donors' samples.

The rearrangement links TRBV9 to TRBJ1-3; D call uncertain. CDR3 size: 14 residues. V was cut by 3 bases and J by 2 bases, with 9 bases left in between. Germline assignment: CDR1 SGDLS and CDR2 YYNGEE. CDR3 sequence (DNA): TGTGCCAGCAGCGCCGGGAGCGCTGGAAACACCATATATTTT. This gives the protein CASSAGSAGNTIYF.

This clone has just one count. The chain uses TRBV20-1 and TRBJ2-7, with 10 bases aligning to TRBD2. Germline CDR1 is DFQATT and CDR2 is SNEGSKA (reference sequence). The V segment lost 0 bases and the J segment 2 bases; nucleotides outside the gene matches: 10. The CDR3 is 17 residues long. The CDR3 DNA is TGCAGTGCTAGAGATGTACTAGCGGGATTGGATGCCTACGAGCAGTACTTC. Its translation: CSARDVLAGLDAYEQYF.

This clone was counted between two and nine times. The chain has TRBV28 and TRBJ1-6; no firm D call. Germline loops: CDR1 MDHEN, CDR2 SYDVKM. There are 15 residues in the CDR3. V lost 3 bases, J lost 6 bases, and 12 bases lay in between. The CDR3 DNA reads TGTGCCAGCAGTTTCGGGTCAGGTGGTAATTCACCCCTCCACTTT. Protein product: CASSFGSGGNSPLHF.

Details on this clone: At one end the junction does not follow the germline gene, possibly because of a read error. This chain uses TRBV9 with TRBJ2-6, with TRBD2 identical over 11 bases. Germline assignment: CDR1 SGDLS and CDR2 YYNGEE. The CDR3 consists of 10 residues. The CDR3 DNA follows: TGTGCCAGCAGCGAAACTAGCGGGGGATTC. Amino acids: CASSETSGGF.

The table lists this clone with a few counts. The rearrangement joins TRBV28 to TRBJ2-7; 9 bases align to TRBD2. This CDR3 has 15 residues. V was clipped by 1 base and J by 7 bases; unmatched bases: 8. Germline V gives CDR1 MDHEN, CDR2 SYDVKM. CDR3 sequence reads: CASSLFLAGLEEQYF. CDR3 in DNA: TGTGCCAGCAGTTTATTCCTAGCGGGGTTGGAAGAGCAGTACTTC. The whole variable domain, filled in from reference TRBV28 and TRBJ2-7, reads DVKVTQSSRYLVKRTGEKVFLECVQDMDHENMFWYRQDPGLGLRLIYFSYDVKMKEKGDIPEGYSVSREKKERFSLILESASTNQTSMYLCASSLFLAGLEEQYFGPGTRLTVT.

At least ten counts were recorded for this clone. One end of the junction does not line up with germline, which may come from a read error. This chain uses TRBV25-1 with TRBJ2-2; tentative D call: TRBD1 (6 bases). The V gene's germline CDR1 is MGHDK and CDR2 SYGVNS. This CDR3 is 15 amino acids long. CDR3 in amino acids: CASSEQGRDTGELLF. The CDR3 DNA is TGTGCCAGCAGTGAACAGGGAAGGGACACCGGGGAGCTGCTTTTT.

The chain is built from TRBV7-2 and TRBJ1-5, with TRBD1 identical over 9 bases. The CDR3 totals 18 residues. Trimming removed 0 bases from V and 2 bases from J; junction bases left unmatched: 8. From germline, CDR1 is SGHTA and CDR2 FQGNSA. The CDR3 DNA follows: TGTGCCAGCAGCTTAGCGGTACAGGGGGCAAGTGGCAATCAGCCCCAGCATTTT. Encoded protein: CASSLAVQGASGNQPQHF.

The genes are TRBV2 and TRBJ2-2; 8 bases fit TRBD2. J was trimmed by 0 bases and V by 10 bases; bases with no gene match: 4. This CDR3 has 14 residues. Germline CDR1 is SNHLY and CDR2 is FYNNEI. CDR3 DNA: TGTGCCACCCACGGGAGGGCGAACACCGGGGAGCTGTTTTTT. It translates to CATHGRANTGELFF.

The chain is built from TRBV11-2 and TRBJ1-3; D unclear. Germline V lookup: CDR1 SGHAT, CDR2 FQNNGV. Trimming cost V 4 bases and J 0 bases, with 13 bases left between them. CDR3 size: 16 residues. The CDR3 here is CASSSSSGSSGNTIYF. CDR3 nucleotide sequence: TGTGCCAGCAGCTCCTCCTCAGGTTCCTCTGGAAACACCATATATTTT.

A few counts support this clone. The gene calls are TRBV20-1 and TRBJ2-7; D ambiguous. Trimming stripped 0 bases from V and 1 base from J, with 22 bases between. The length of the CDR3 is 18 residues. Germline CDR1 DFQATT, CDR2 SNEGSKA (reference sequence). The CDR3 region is CSARDHGRREPVSYEQYF. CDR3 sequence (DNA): TGCAGTGCTAGAGACCACGGACGGAGAGAGCCCGTGTCCTACGAGCAGTACTTC.

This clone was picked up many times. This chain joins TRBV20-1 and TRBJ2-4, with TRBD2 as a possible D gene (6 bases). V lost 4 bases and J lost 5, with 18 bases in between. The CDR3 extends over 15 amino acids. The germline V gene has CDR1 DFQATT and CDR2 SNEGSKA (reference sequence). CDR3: CSATGRRGSENIQYF. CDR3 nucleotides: TGCAGTGCTACAGGCAGGAGGGGATCCGAAAACATTCAGTACTTC.

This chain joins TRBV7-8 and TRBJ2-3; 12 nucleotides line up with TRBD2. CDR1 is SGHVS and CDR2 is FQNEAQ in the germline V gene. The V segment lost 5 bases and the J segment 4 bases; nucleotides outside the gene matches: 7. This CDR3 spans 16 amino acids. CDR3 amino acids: CASSPRLAGEADTQYF. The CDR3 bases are TGTGCCAGCAGCCCCAGACTAGCGGGAGAGGCAGATACGCAGTATTTT.

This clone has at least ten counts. The CDR3 protein is CASSQGLAGLDEQFF. The CDR3, as DNA: TGTGCCAGCTCACAGGGACTAGCGGGGTTAGATGAGCAGTTCTTC. The chain employs TRBV18 and TRBJ2-1; 13 bases align to TRBD2. Germline-derived CDR1 and CDR2 are KGHSH and LQKENI. This CDR3 has 15 amino acids. J was trimmed by 8 bases and V by 4 bases; bases with no gene match: 5.

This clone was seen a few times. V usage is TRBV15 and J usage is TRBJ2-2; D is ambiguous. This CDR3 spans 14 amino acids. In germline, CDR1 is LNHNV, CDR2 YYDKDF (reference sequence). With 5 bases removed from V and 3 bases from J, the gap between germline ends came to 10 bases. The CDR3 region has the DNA TGTGCCACCAGCCGAGGATCGGACACCGGGGAGCTGTTTTTT. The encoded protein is CATSRGSDTGELFF.

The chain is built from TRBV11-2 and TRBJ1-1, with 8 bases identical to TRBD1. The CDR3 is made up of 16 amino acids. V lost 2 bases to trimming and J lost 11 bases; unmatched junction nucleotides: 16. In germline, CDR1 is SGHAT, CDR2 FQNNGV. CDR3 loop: CASSLTPGTGTTGAFF. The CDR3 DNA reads TGTGCCAGCAGCTTAACTCCCGGGACAGGCACAACGGGGGCTTTCTTT.

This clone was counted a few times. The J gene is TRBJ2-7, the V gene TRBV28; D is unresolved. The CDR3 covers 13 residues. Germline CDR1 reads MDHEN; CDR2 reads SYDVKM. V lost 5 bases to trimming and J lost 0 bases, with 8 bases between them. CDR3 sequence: CASSEHSSYEQYF. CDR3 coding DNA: TGTGCCAGCAGTGAACACAGCTCCTACGAGCAGTACTTC.

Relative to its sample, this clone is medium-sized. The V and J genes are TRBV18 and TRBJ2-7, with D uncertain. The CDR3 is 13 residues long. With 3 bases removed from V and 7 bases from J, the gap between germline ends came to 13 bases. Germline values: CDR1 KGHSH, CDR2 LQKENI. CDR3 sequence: CASSPDSPREQYF. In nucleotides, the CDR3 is TGTGCCAGCTCACCGGATAGCCCTCGGGAGCAGTACTTC.

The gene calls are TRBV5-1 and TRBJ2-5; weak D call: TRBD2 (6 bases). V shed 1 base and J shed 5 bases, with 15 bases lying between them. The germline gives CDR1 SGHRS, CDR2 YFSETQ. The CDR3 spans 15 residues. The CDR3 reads CASSLRTSRGETQYF. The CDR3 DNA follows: TGCGCCAGCAGCTTGCGCACATCCCGGGGGGAGACCCAGTACTTC.

The chain's CDR3 is CSARTEPGSPLHF. The CDR3, as DNA: TGCAGTGCTAGAACCGAACCTGGCTCACCCCTCCACTTT. This sequence joins TRBV20-1 and TRBJ1-6; D is unresolved. Germline-derived CDR1 and CDR2 are DFQATT and SNEGSKA (reference sequence). V was pared by 2 bases and J by 10 bases, with 12 bases between. The CDR3 loop spans 13 amino acids.

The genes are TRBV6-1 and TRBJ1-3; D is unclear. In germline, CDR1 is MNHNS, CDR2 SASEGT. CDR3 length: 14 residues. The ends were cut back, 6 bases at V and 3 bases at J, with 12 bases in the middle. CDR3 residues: CASRISELGNTIYF. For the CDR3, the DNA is TGTGCCAGCAGGATCTCCGAGCTTGGAAACACCATATATTTT.

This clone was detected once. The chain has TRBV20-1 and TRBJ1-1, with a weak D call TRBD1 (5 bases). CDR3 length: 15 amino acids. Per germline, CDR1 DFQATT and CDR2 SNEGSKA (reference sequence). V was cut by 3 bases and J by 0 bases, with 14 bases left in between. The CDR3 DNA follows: TGCAGTGCTAGTTCGGGGGGAAGGATGAACACTGAAGCTTTCTTT. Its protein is CSASSGGRMNTEAFF.